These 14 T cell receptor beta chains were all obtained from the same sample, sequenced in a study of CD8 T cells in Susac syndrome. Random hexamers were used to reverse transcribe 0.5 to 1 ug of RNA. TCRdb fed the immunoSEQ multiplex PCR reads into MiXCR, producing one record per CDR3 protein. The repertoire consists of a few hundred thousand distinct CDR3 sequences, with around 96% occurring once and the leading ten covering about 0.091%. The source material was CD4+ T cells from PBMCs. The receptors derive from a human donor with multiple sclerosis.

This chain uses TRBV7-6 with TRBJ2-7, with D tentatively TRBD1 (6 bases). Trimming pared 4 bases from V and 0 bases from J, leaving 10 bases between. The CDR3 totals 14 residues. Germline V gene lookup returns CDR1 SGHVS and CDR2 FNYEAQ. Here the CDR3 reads CASSSRGHSYEQYF. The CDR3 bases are TGTGCCAGCAGCTCCCGGGGACACTCCTACGAGCAGTACTTC.

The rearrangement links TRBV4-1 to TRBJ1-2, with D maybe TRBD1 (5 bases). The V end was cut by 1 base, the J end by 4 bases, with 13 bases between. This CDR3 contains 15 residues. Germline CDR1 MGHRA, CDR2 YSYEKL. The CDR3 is CASSQGRAGIYGYTF. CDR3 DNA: TGCGCCAGCAGCCAAGGCAGGGCGGGGATCTATGGCTACACCTTC.

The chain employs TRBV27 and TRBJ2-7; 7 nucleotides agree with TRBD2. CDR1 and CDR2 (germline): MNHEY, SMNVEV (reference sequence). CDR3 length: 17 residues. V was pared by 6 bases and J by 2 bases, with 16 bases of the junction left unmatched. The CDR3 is CASRGGRDVSGPYEQYF. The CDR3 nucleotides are TGTGCCAGCAGGGGAGGTAGGGATGTTAGCGGGCCCTACGAGCAGTACTTC.

CDR3 bases: TGTGCCAGCAGCAACCACGACAGGGGGCTAAGTGAGACCCAGTACTTC. Amino acids: CASSNHDRGLSETQYF. The chain recombines TRBV7-8 with TRBJ2-5; 10 positions match TRBD1. V lost 5 bases, J lost 5 bases, and 11 bases stayed unmatched. Germline CDR1 reads SGHVS; CDR2 reads FQNEAQ. The CDR3 consists of 16 residues.

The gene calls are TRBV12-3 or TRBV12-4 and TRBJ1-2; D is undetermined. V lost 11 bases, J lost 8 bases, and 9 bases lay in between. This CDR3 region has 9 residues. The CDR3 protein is CAVDRGYTF. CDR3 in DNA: TGTGCCGTAGACCGCGGCTACACCTTC.

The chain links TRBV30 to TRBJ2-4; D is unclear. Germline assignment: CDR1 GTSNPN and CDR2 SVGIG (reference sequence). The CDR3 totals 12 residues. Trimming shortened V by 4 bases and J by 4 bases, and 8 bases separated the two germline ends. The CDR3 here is CAWIGRKNIQYF. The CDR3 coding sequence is TGTGCCTGGATCGGACGGAAAAACATTCAGTACTTC.

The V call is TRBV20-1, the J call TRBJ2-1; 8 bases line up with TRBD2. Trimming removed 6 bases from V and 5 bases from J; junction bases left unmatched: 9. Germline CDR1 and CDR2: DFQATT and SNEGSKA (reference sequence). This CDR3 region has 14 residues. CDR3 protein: CSAAKAGANNEQFF. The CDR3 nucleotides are TGCAGTGCCGCTAAAGCGGGGGCGAACAATGAGCAGTTCTTC.

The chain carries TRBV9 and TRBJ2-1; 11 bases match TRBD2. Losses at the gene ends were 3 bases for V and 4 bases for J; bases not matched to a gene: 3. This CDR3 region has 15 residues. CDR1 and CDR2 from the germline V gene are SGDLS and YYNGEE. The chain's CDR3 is CASSELAGVYNEQFF. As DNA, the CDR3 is TGTGCCAGCAGCGAACTAGCGGGGGTTTACAATGAGCAGTTCTTC.

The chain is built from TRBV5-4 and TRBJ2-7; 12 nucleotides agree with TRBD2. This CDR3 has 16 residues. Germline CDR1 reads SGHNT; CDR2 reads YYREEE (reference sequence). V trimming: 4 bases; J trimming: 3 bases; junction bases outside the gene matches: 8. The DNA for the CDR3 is TGTGCCAGCAGCCCACGGACTAGCGGGACGATCTACGAGCAGTACTTC. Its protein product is CASSPRTSGTIYEQYF.

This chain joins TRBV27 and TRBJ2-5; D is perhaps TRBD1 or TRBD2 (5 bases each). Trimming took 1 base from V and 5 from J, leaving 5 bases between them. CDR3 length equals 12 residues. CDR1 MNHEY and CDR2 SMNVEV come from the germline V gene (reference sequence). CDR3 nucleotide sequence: TGTGCCAGCAGTTTATGGGGGGAGACCCAGTACTTC. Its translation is CASSLWGETQYF.

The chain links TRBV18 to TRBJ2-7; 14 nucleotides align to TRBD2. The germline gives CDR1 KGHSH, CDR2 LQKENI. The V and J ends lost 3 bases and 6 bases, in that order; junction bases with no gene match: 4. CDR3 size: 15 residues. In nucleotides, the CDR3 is TGTGCCAGCTCACCCATGACTAGCGGGAGGGCCGAGCAGTACTTC. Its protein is CASSPMTSGRAEQYF.

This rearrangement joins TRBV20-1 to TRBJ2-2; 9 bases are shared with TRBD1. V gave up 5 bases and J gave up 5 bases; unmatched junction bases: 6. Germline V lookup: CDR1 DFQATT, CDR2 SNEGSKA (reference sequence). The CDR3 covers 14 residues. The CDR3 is CSAQGTGRTGELFF. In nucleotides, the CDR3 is TGCAGTGCTCAAGGGACAGGGAGGACCGGGGAGCTGTTTTTT.

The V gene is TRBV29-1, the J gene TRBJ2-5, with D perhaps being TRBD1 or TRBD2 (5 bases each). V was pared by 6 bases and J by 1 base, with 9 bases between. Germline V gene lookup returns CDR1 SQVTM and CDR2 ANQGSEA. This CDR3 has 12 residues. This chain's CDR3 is CSVLGVQETQYF. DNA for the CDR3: TGCAGCGTCTTGGGGGTCCAAGAGACCCAGTACTTC.

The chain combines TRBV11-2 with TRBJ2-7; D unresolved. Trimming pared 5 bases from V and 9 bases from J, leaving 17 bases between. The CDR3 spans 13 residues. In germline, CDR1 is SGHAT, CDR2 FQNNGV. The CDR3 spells CASSPPRGRLQYF. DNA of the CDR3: TGTGCCAGCAGCCCCCCCCGAGGACGGTTGCAGTACTTC.